This TCR beta chain was documented in a study of blood T cell repertoires in COVID-19. Study in general: Samples taken during acute and convalescent COVID-19 were collected in the United States, Italy and Spain. T cells, B-cell-depleted T cells, or PBMCs supplied cDNA or gDNA.

In the original processing: Reference gene primer amplification in the assay estimated nucleated cell counts. The data were produced by immunoSEQ multiplex PCR, yet TCRdb's version contains in-frame clones alone and is incomplete. The D gene and trimming were derived from the DNA, and the V and J assignments and clone size from that table. Altogether about 63,000 clones are present, 76% being singletons, with the ten largest covering 50%. Germline CDR1 and CDR2: MDHEN and SYDVKM. Trimming stripped 0 bases from V and 3 bases from J, with 12 bases between. This CDR3 comprises 16 residues. This TCR came from a woman of 80 years or more with acute or convalescent COVID-19. The sequenced material came from peripheral blood. This rearrangement joins TRBV28 to TRBJ1-5, with unresolved D. The CDR3 sequence is CASSLWTWRANQPQHF. Here the CDR3 DNA reads TGTGCCAGCAGTTTATGGACCTGGAGGGCCAATCAGCCCCAGCATTTT.